This T cell receptor (beta chain) was profiled in a study of Graves' ophthalmopathy and Graves' hyperthyroidism (dated by TCRdb to 2016 to 2019). About the investigation overall: Hyperthyroidism was defined as stable when no progression to ophthalmopathy occurred within 18 months of follow-up. TCR beta repertoire signatures were used to distinguish Graves' ophthalmopathy from Graves' hyperthyroidism and to predict progression to ophthalmopathy. In total, some 130 blood samples were TCR-sequenced: roughly 45 ophthalmopathy, under 80 hyperthyroidism and some 17 hyperthyroidism-to-ophthalmopathy patients. To explore V-J signatures distinguishing ophthalmopathy from hyperthyroidism, a discovery set of roughly 98 patients (around 44 ophthalmopathy, roughly 55 stable hyperthyroidism) was enrolled. For independent validation, a separate cohort was made up of some 18 hyperthyroidism patients plus 17 patients who later progressed from hyperthyroidism to ophthalmopathy. In more than five hyperthyroidism patients, the T-cell repertoires found in thyroid tissue were compared with those found in blood. Once sampling was done, hyperthyroidism patients were given methimazole at a starting dose of 30 mg daily, while ophthalmopathy patients were given high-dose intravenous methylprednisolone.

For repertoire sequencing, the TCR beta CDR3 regions were amplified from RNA transcripts. A first-round RT-PCR used HTBI primers with the Qiagen OneStep RT-PCR kit, followed by a second-round multiplex PCR, size selection and purification. The libraries underwent paired-end sequencing with 100 bp reads on an Illumina HiSeq2000. From the authors' description of their analysis: SOAPnuke was used for read processing, and reads with adapters, uncalled bases, a mean Phred below 15, or no exact constant-primer or identifier match were discarded. COPE v1.2.5 was used to merge high-quality paired reads. Each unique nucleotide sequence was defined as a clonotype, and clonotypes were aligned to IMGT TRB V, D and J references with MiTCR v1.1. The analysis was limited to V-J combinations with a frequency above 0.0001, which together covered 99.2% of repertoires. For each V-J combination, a TCR clonal expansion and chaos score was defined as F50 clonal expansion divided by the chaos observed in the TCRdist matrix. Welch's t-statistics and random forest were used to reduce features to approximately 13 V-J combinations, which were fed into a naive Bayes classifier. Thyroid-blood repertoire similarity was quantified with the Morisita-Horn index. TCRdb applied fastp at Q25 and MiXCR to the public reads, then kept only in-frame beta chains. All rows with the same CDR3 protein become a single entry with the most common DNA and genes. It is TCRdb's table, rather than the study itself, that gives the V and J calls and clone size. Counted in this sample were over a million distinct CDR3 sequences; about 38% of them appeared once. The ten largest clones add up to roughly 10% of the sample.

Hyperthyroidism patients were newly diagnosed, were aged 18 to 65 years, and had a disease duration under 2 months. Patients were excluded if they had other autoimmune diseases, uncontrolled infections, pregnancy or lactation. Clinical symptoms, serum thyroxine, TRAb, thyroid ultrasound and orbital computed tomography were used for diagnosis. Total RNA was extracted with Trizol reagent and quality-checked on an Agilent 2100 Bioanalyzer. Comment on this clonotype: The specificity of this receptor is unknown. Base quality data are lacking; no much larger clone is found one base away.

Study-level results and caveats: In cross-validation, the 13-signature model distinguished ophthalmopathy from stable hyperthyroidism with approximately 90% sensitivity and about 81% specificity, while in the test set the corresponding values were roughly 80% and 75%. Sample size was not statistically predetermined, and group allocation was not concealed from the investigators. In validation, the model predicted ophthalmopathy progression with about 70% sensitivity and roughly 78% specificity; 12 predicted patients were CT-confirmed with GO in a median of 6.5 months. Most of the expanded thyroid clonotypes with a frequency above 0.001 were also detected in blood, and it was suggested that the thyroid immune response may be reflected by blood repertoires.

The sample taken for sequencing was peripheral blood or thyroid tissue (not recorded which). The sequence was collected from an adult man with Graves' hyperthyroidism.

The DNA sequence reads TGCGCCAGCAGCTTGGGGTCCCAGCATTTT. This sequence encodes CASSLGSQHF. Recombination joined TRBV5-1 with TRBJ1-5; there is no confident call for the D gene. CDR1 and CDR2 are read off the germline V gene as SGHRS and YFSETQ. V is clipped by 0 bases and J by 11 bases, and the sequence between their germline boundaries is 3 bases long. The CDR3 has 10 amino acids, counting the end cysteine and phenylalanine. The DNA shown is the 30-base CDR3, in frame from base 1.